One and the same sample provided the 21 T cell receptor beta chains below, sequenced in a study of T-cell reconstitution after alpha-beta-depleted transplantation in children. The authors prepared the TCRbeta library with unique molecular identifiers. Each CDR3 protein gets one entry after TCRdb re-called the PCR reads with MiXCR. The sample lists about 220,000 distinct CDR3 sequences, about a sixth occurring once. Sequenced material: PBMCs, mostly from graft donor cells, taken 360 days after TCRalphabeta/CD19-depleted stem cell transplant. The source of these receptors is a male patient between 2 and 9 years old who had a stem cell transplant for acute lymphoblastic leukemia, so the T cells may come from the graft donor.

The gene calls are TRBV4-1 and TRBJ2-1, with 8 bases fitting TRBD1. In germline, CDR1 is MGHRA, CDR2 YSYEKL. With V trimmed by 0 bases and J by 5 bases, 9 bases remained unmatched. The CDR3 consists of 17 residues. CDR3 region: CASSQDNWDRYDNEQFF. In DNA form, the CDR3 reads TGCGCCAGCAGCCAAGATAATTGGGACAGGTACGACAATGAGCAGTTCTTC.

The chain recombines TRBV5-1 with TRBJ1-3; D call uncertain. Trimming cost V 4 bases and J 2 bases, with 13 bases left between them. Germline V CDR1 and CDR2: SGHRS, YFSETQ. This CDR3 comprises 15 residues. The CDR3 protein is CASSLRQTTGNTIYF. DNA for the CDR3: TGCGCCAGCAGCCTGAGACAAACTACTGGAAACACCATATATTTT.

CDR3 sequence reads: CSAGPSGGAMSETQYF. The CDR3 nucleotides are TGCAGTGCTGGGCCTAGCGGGGGGGCCATGTCAGAGACCCAGTACTTC. The chain links TRBV20-1 to TRBJ2-5; 12 nucleotides agree with TRBD2. CDR3 size: 16 residues. Germline assignment: CDR1 DFQATT and CDR2 SNEGSKA (reference sequence). The V segment lost 5 bases and the J segment 4 bases; nucleotides outside the gene matches: 11.

This chain joins TRBV4-3 and TRBJ2-3, with D hard to call. This CDR3 contains 16 residues. V was clipped by 1 base and J by 0 bases, with 11 bases between them. Germline V gives CDR1 LGHNA, CDR2 YSLEER. The CDR3 DNA reads TGCGCCAGCAGCCAAGCCCCATCTCCTAGCACAGATACGCAGTATTTT. This sequence encodes CASSQAPSPSTDTQYF.

V and J are TRBV2 and TRBJ2-2, with D possibly TRBD2 on 6 matching bases. Germline loops: CDR1 SNHLY, CDR2 FYNNEI. V lost 7 bases and J 2 bases, leaving 14 bases between the germline ends. The CDR3 spans 15 residues. CDR3 DNA sequence: TGTGCCAGCACCTGGGAGGTAGTTAACACCGGGGAGCTGTTTTTT. Translating gives CASTWEVVNTGELFF.

In its sample, this clonotype was seen many times. V and J are TRBV4-2 and TRBJ2-7; D gene uncertain. The CDR3 spans 9 residues. Germline V gene data show CDR1 as LGHNA and CDR2 as YNFKEQ. The CDR3 protein is CASSQVGRV. The CDR3 coding sequence is TGTGCCAGCAGCCAAGTCGGACGGGTG.

The sample holds a few counts of this clonotype. This chain connects TRBV29-1 to TRBJ1-5; TRBD1 matches at 7 bases. With V trimmed by 0 bases and J by 5 bases, 4 bases remained unmatched. Germline V gene data show CDR1 as SQVTM and CDR2 as ANQGSEA. The CDR3 runs 14 residues. The CDR3 loop reads CSVEEGTGDQPQHF. In nucleotides, the CDR3 is TGCAGCGTTGAAGAAGGCACAGGGGATCAGCCCCAGCATTTT.

This clonotype was observed a few times. The rearrangement uses TRBV28 and TRBJ2-5; tentatively, D is TRBD2 (6 bases). V was pared by 5 bases and J by 5 bases, with 15 bases between. Germline values: CDR1 MDHEN, CDR2 SYDVKM. The CDR3 runs 14 residues. As DNA, the CDR3 is TGTGCCAGCAGTCCCACGGGGGAGTGGGAGACCCAGTACTTC. Translated, it gives CASSPTGEWETQYF.

This clonotype has just a few counts. The chain employs TRBV10-3 and TRBJ1-1; D call uncertain. The length of the CDR3 is 14 residues. Per the germline V gene, CDR1 is ENHRY and CDR2 is SYGVKD. V dropped 0 bases and J dropped 7 bases, with 12 bases sitting between them. The CDR3, as DNA: TGTGCCATCAGTGAGTCGAGTCGGTCGATTGAAGCTTTCTTT. This gives the protein CAISESSRSIEAFF.

This clonotype was observed a few times. V gene TRBV7-9 combines with J gene TRBJ2-6, with D perhaps assigned TRBD1 or TRBD2 (5 bases each). Trimming shortened V by 5 bases and J by 2 bases, and 13 bases separated the two germline ends. The CDR3 extends over 16 amino acids. Germline CDR1 and CDR2: SEHNR and FQNEAQ (reference sequence). Here the CDR3 reads CASSIAQGAGANVLTF. CDR3 DNA: TGTGCCAGCAGCATCGCCCAGGGAGCTGGGGCCAACGTCCTGACTTTC.

This clonotype has only a few counts. The rearrangement links TRBV5-1 to TRBJ2-1, with 7 bases identical to TRBD1. From germline, CDR1 is SGHRS and CDR2 YFSETQ. The CDR3 contains 15 residues. With 5 bases clipped from V and 5 bases from J, the junction kept 10 bases outside the gene matches. The CDR3 loop reads CASRPSGTANNEQFF. The CDR3 region has the DNA TGCGCCAGCAGACCATCCGGGACAGCCAACAATGAGCAGTTCTTC.

The chain links TRBV2 to TRBJ1-1, with D perhaps TRBD1 (5 bases). This CDR3 has 14 amino acids. The V and J ends lost 2 bases and 1 base respectively, with 8 bases between them. Per the germline V gene, CDR1 is SNHLY and CDR2 is FYNNEI. CDR3 DNA sequence: TGTGCCAGCAGTGAATGGGGGGAGAACACTGAAGCTTTCTTT. As protein: CASSEWGENTEAFF.

This clonotype has a handful of counts. This chain connects TRBV12-3 or TRBV12-4 to TRBJ1-5; 8 nucleotides line up with TRBD1. Trimming took 6 bases from V and 4 from J; bases not matched to a gene: 8. The CDR3 is 15 residues long. As DNA, the CDR3 is TGTGCCAGCAGCCCAACAGGGGGACGGAATCAGCCCCAGCATTTT. Its protein product is CASSPTGGRNQPQHF.

This chain joins TRBV7-8 and TRBJ1-1; the D gene is possibly TRBD1 (5 bases). The CDR3 is made up of 18 amino acids. Germline assignment: CDR1 SGHVS and CDR2 FQNEAQ. V lost 1 base to trimming and J lost 1 base, with 19 bases between them. CDR3 coding DNA: TGTGCCAGCAGCTTAGAGGGACCCCTAGCTCCAGGGAACACTGAAGCTTTCTTT. Its protein is CASSLEGPLAPGNTEAFF.

This clonotype was recorded a few times. The rearrangement links TRBV24-1 to TRBJ2-1; no definite D call. Between the trimmed V and J ends, which lost 5 bases and 6 bases, there was a span of 7 bases. The V gene's germline CDR1 is KGHDR and CDR2 SFDVKD. The length of the CDR3 is 12 residues. CDR3 nucleotide sequence: TGTGCCACCAGTGCCGGGTTCAATGAGCAGTTCTTC. As protein: CATSAGFNEQFF.

This clonotype was seen only a few times. The chain has TRBV28 and TRBJ2-7; D remains unclear. Germline CDR1 and CDR2: MDHEN and SYDVKM. The CDR3 sequence is 14 residues long. Trimming stripped 2 bases from V and 2 bases from J, with 10 bases between. The CDR3 DNA reads TGTGCCAGCAGTTTAACGCCCAGGCCCTACGAGCAGTACTTC. The encoded protein is CASSLTPRPYEQYF.

The chain uses TRBV9 and TRBJ2-3, with 7 bases matching TRBD2. V lost 0 bases, J lost 5 bases, and 6 bases stayed unmatched. Germline loops: CDR1 SGDLS, CDR2 YYNGEE. The CDR3 is 15 amino acids. The CDR3 nucleotides are TGTGCCAGCAGCGTAGAAGCGGGATGGGTAGATACGCAGTATTTT. Amino acids: CASSVEAGWVDTQYF.

Here the CDR3 DNA reads TGTGCCAGCTCATCAGGGCTTGATGAAAAACTGTTTTTT. It translates to CASSSGLDEKLFF. The chain employs TRBV18 and TRBJ1-4; weak D call: TRBD1 (5 bases). V was pared by 5 bases and J by 6 bases, with 10 bases between. The CDR3 is 13 amino acids. Germline assignment: CDR1 KGHSH and CDR2 LQKENI.

The chain employs TRBV28 and TRBJ2-3; D is uncertain. The ends were cut back, 6 bases at V and 4 bases at J, with 14 bases in the middle. The CDR3 length is 14 residues. Germline lookup yields CDR1 MDHEN and CDR2 SYDVKM. CDR3 residues: CASRPPLEADTQYF. In DNA, the CDR3 is TGTGCCAGCAGGCCCCCTCTGGAAGCAGATACGCAGTATTTT.

There are many counts of this clonotype. The chain combines TRBV6-5 with TRBJ2-5; tentatively, D is TRBD1 or TRBD2 (5 bases each). The V end lost 10 bases, the J end lost 3 bases, and 18 bases lay between the germline ends. Germline CDR1 MNHEY, CDR2 SVGAGI. The CDR3 is 14 residues long. The CDR3 sequence: CATIIRDGKETQYF. CDR3 sequence (DNA): TGTGCCACCATTATCCGGGACGGTAAAGAGACCCAGTACTTC.

This clonotype was observed a few times. This rearrangement joins TRBV2 to TRBJ1-2, with TRBD1 matching 7 bases. Germline CDR1 SNHLY, CDR2 FYNNEI. The CDR3 covers 17 residues. J was trimmed by 1 base and V by 0 bases; bases with no gene match: 8. In nucleotides, the CDR3 is TGTGCCAGCAGTGAAGCGCGGACAGGTTACCATAACTATGGCTACACCTTC. It specifies CASSEARTGYHNYGYTF.